This T cell receptor (beta chain) was identified during a study of T cells in localized non-small cell lung cancer. General study points: Greater blood T cell density accompanied longer overall survival.

There are 14 residues in the CDR3. V dropped 4 bases and J dropped 2 bases, with 11 bases sitting between them. CDR1 MNHEY and CDR2 SVGAGI come from the germline V gene. As concerns this clone: The antigen is undetermined.

The table came from immunoSEQ multiplex PCR; TCRdb's copy has only in-frame clones and leaves some out. Of around 33,000 clones in the sample, around 79% are singletons; the top ten hold around a sixth. This specimen was peripheral blood, taken before any cancer treatment. The rearrangement uses TRBV6-5 and TRBJ1-2, with D possibly TRBD1 on 6 matching bases. The sequence derives from a male donor aged 60 or older with stage III squamous cell lung carcinoma. CDR3 bases: TGTGCCAGCAGTTCGCTAGACAGGAACTATGGCTACACCTTC. As protein: CASSSLDRNYGYTF.